The 28 T cell receptor beta chains below all came from one sample that was sequenced in a study of human T cells and chemical hapten exposure. TCRdb used MiXCR to reprocess the RACE reads, holding one entry per CDR3 protein. The sample holds tens of thousands of distinct CDR3 sequences; around 9.5% are singletons and the top ten take about 1.7%. Documented time point: patch test 2, 6 weeks after DPC sensitization. The sample's treatment: therapeutic diphenylcyclopropenone sensitization with weekly scalp DPC. Here the sequenced sample was whole blood, taken in connection with sensitization to the hapten diphenylcyclopropenone (DPC). The source is a woman between 50 and 59 years old with alopecia areata. Some clones in this sample may be carry-over from other donors' samples.

This clonotype has a handful of counts. This sequence joins TRBV5-5 and TRBJ1-1; D is undetermined. The CDR3 is 13 amino acids. V lost 4 bases, J lost 4 bases, and 11 bases lay in between. Germline lookup yields CDR1 SGHKS and CDR2 YYEKEE (reference sequence). The DNA for the CDR3 is TGTGCCAGCAGCAGGGCCAGAATCACTGAAGCTTTCTTT. Its protein product is CASSRARITEAFF.

This chain joins TRBV11-2 and TRBJ2-1; no firm D call. The CDR3 sequence is 14 residues long. Per germline, CDR1 SGHAT and CDR2 FQNNGV. V gave up 1 base and J gave up 3 bases, with 7 bases separating them. This CDR3 reads CASSLVGSYNEQFF. CDR3 DNA sequence: TGTGCCAGCAGCTTAGTAGGCAGCTACAATGAGCAGTTCTTC.

The sample holds many counts of this clonotype. The rearrangement joins TRBV6-5 to TRBJ1-6; TRBD1 aligns across 7 bases. The junction had 20 bases not matched to a gene; V was cut back by 8 bases and J by 13 bases. CDR3 length equals 16 residues. The germline V gene has CDR1 MNHEY and CDR2 SVGAGI. For the CDR3, the DNA is TGTGCCAGCCAGCGACAGGGCGTAAGTCCTAAGTCCCCCCTCCACTTT. Protein sequence: CASQRQGVSPKSPLHF.

This chain connects TRBV18 to TRBJ1-1; perhaps TRBD1 as D (5 bases). The V gene lost 4 bases and the J gene lost 2 bases, with 8 bases spanning the gap. CDR1 KGHSH and CDR2 LQKENI come from the germline V gene. CDR3 length equals 13 residues. DNA for the CDR3: TGTGCCAGCTCACGAGGGACCAACACTGAAGCTTTCTTT. Translation: CASSRGTNTEAFF.

This clonotype was picked up many times. The V gene is TRBV7-9, the J gene TRBJ1-2, with D perhaps matching TRBD1 (5 bases). CDR3 length: 12 residues. Germline V gene lookup returns CDR1 SEHNR and CDR2 FQNEAQ (reference sequence). The DNA of the CDR3 is TGTGCTGCGGGAGGGGAGATCTATGGCTACACCTTC. Protein sequence: CAAGGEIYGYTF.

This clonotype was detected only a few times. The rearrangement links TRBV7-6 to TRBJ2-2; tentative D call: TRBD2 (5 bases). Trimming removed 0 bases at V and 2 bases at J, with 7 bases between. Looked up from germline, CDR1 is SGHVS and CDR2 is FNYEAQ. This CDR3 is 15 amino acids long. This CDR3 reads CASSLAGANTGELFF. CDR3 nucleotide sequence: TGTGCCAGCAGCTTAGCGGGAGCAAACACCGGGGAGCTGTTTTTT.

The chain carries TRBV28 and TRBJ1-5, with D possibly TRBD1 on 6 matching bases. The CDR3 is made up of 17 amino acids. V dropped 1 base and J dropped 2 bases, with 15 bases sitting between them. Germline CDR1 reads MDHEN; CDR2 reads SYDVKM. The CDR3 is CASSLLGAGSGNQPQHF. CDR3 in DNA: TGTGCCAGCAGTTTATTGGGGGCAGGGTCGGGCAATCAGCCCCAGCATTTT.

This clonotype appeared many times. V is TRBV5-1 and J is TRBJ1-5, with D possibly being TRBD1 (5 bases). Trimming stripped 4 bases from V and 7 bases from J, with 15 bases between. This CDR3 contains 14 residues. Germline CDR1 is SGHRS and CDR2 is YFSETQ. The chain's CDR3 is CASSVGPGPQPQHF. The CDR3 nucleotides read TGCGCCAGCAGCGTCGGTCCGGGACCCCAGCCCCAGCATTTT.

This clonotype has just a few counts. The rearrangement links TRBV10-2 to TRBJ2-1; D is possibly TRBD2 (7 bases). This CDR3 region has 13 residues. The germline gives CDR1 WSHSY, CDR2 SAAADI. Trimming took off 4 bases at V and 8 bases at J, with 12 bases between the two ends. CDR3 nucleotides: TGCGCCAGCAGTGTGTCGGGGGGCGATGAGCAGTTCTTC. Translated: CASSVSGGDEQFF.

The chain combines TRBV6-5 with TRBJ2-2; 7 positions match TRBD1. The V segment lost 6 bases and the J segment 0 bases; nucleotides outside the gene matches: 13. CDR3 length equals 18 residues. From germline, CDR1 is MNHEY and CDR2 SVGAGI. CDR3 region: CASSLRGRLSTNTGELFF. The CDR3 region has the DNA TGTGCCAGCAGCTTAAGGGGGCGGCTATCTACGAACACCGGGGAGCTGTTTTTT.

The chain couples TRBV2 to TRBJ1-1; 8 bases line up with TRBD1. Germline CDR1 is SNHLY and CDR2 is FYNNEI. V lost 9 bases, J lost 0 bases, and 6 bases stayed unmatched. This CDR3 is built from 14 residues. In DNA form, the CDR3 reads TGTGCCAGAAGGGACAGGCAAATGAACACTGAAGCTTTCTTT. This translates into CARRDRQMNTEAFF.

The chain employs TRBV28 and TRBJ1-1; possible D gene TRBD1, 5 bases. The V end lost 2 bases, the J end lost 9 bases, and 10 bases lay between the germline ends. Germline V gene lookup returns CDR1 MDHEN and CDR2 SYDVKM. The CDR3 spans 12 residues. The CDR3, as DNA: TGTGCCAGCAGTTTAGGGGAGGGGAAAGCTTTCTTT. Residues: CASSLGEGKAFF.

Many counts were recorded for this clonotype. This rearrangement joins TRBV6-4 to TRBJ1-6; D is undetermined. The length of the CDR3 is 15 residues. With 2 bases removed from V and 0 bases from J, the gap between germline ends came to 5 bases. Per the germline V gene, CDR1 is MRHNA and CDR2 is SNTAGT. The CDR3 sequence is CASSDRSSYNSPLHF. For the CDR3, the DNA is TGTGCCAGCAGTGACAGAAGCTCCTATAATTCACCCCTCCACTTT.

The chain couples TRBV11-3 to TRBJ2-1; a possible D gene is TRBD2 (5 bases). Germline assignment: CDR1 SGHNT and CDR2 YENEEA. Trimming pared 1 base from V and 1 base from J, leaving 8 bases between. CDR3 size: 15 residues. Written as DNA, the CDR3 is TGTGCCAGCAGCTTAGCCGGGGTATCCTACAATGAGCAGTTCTTC. This codes for CASSLAGVSYNEQFF.

V gene TRBV5-1 combines with J gene TRBJ1-2; tentatively, D is TRBD1 (5 bases). CDR1 is SGHRS and CDR2 is YFSETQ in the germline V gene. The length of the CDR3 is 14 residues. The V gene lost 0 bases and the J gene lost 6 bases, with 12 bases spanning the gap. The CDR3 region has the DNA TGCGCCAGCAGCTTGGAATTGCAGGGCCATGGCTACACCTTC. Its protein is CASSLELQGHGYTF.

Here the CDR3 DNA reads TGCAGCGTTGCAGGGGGAGCGGAATATGGCTACACCTTC. Protein sequence: CSVAGGAEYGYTF. V gene TRBV29-1 combines with J gene TRBJ1-2, with 7 bases that match TRBD1. After removal of 4 bases from V and 5 bases from J, the junction contained 7 bases not matched to a gene. Germline assignment: CDR1 SQVTM and CDR2 ANQGSEA. The CDR3 spans 13 residues.

This rearrangement joins TRBV6-2 or TRBV6-3 to TRBJ1-5, with D unclear. This CDR3 comprises 14 residues. V gave up 2 bases and J gave up 9 bases, with 14 bases separating them. Germline V lookup: CDR1 MNHEY, CDR2 SVGEGT. The CDR3 DNA is TGTGCCAGCAGTTACGTGGGTCTCAATTTGCCCCAGCATTTT. Translated: CASSYVGLNLPQHF.

This clonotype was found a few times. The chain carries TRBV12-3 or TRBV12-4 and TRBJ2-2; 11 nucleotides match TRBD2. The CDR3 runs to 15 residues. Trimming took 6 bases from V and 5 from J; bases not matched to a gene: 5. This chain's CDR3 is CASRLAGVATGELFF. The DNA of the CDR3 is TGTGCCAGCAGACTAGCGGGAGTCGCGACCGGGGAGCTGTTTTTT.

This clonotype came up a few times. The V gene is TRBV5-5, the J gene TRBJ2-6; maybe TRBD2 (5 bases). Germline V CDR1 and CDR2: SGHKS, YYEKEE (reference sequence). The CDR3 spans 17 residues. The ends were cut back, 4 bases at V and 0 bases at J, with 14 bases in the middle. The CDR3 DNA sequence: TGTGCCAGCAGCGCGCGAGGGATTAGCTCTGGGGCCAACGTCCTGACTTTC. Translated: CASSARGISSGANVLTF.

The gene calls are TRBV11-2 and TRBJ2-7; no definite D call. Trimming took off 2 bases at V and 0 bases at J, with 8 bases between the two ends. CDR1 and CDR2 from the germline V gene are SGHAT and FQNNGV. CDR3 length: 14 residues. As DNA, the CDR3 is TGTGCCAGCAGCTTATACTACAGCTCCTACGAGCAGTACTTC. Translating gives CASSLYYSSYEQYF. Full variable domain (rest looked up from reference TRBV11-2 and TRBJ2-7): EAGVAQSPRYKIIEKRQSVAFWCNPISGHATLYWYQQILGQGPKLLIQFQNNGVVDDSQLPKDRFSAERLKGVDSTLKIQPAKLEDSAVYLCASSLYYSSYEQYFGPGTRLTVT.

The rearrangement uses TRBV28 and TRBJ2-5; no definite D call. This CDR3 has 13 amino acids. Germline CDR1 MDHEN, CDR2 SYDVKM. Trimming took 3 bases from V and 2 from J, leaving 7 bases between them. The CDR3 nucleotides read TGTGCCAGCAGTTTGGGCAGACAAGAGACCCAGTACTTC. Protein sequence: CASSLGRQETQYF.

This clonotype appeared a few times. The chain has TRBV4-1 and TRBJ2-1, with TRBD2 as a possible D gene (5 bases). The CDR3 is 13 amino acids. The germline V gene encodes CDR1 MGHRA and CDR2 YSYEKL. V was clipped by 4 bases and J by 8 bases, with 12 bases between them. The CDR3 bases are TGCGCCAGCAGCCTAACTAGTGGCCATGAGCAGTTCTTC. Amino acids: CASSLTSGHEQFF.

The chain joins TRBV7-9 to TRBJ2-3, with unresolved D. The CDR3 runs 16 residues. The germline CDR1 and CDR2 sequences are SEHNR and FQNEAQ (reference sequence). V was shortened by 1 base and J by 0 bases, with 11 bases between the two germline ends. CDR3 bases: TGTGCCAGCAGCTTAGTCCCAGACCTTAGCACAGATACGCAGTATTTT. Translation: CASSLVPDLSTDTQYF.

Remarks on this clonotype: Mismatch with germline at one junction end may stem from a read error. This rearrangement joins TRBV7-6 to TRBJ2-7; 8 positions match TRBD1. The CDR3 loop spans 15 amino acids. Germline V CDR1 and CDR2: SGHVS, FNYEAQ. CDR3 loop: CASSLAGDRRYEQYF. The CDR3 DNA is TGTGCCAGCAGCCTAGCCGGGGACAGGAGGTACGAGCAGTACTTC.

This clonotype was seen more than once but under ten times. The chain recombines TRBV4-3 with TRBJ2-3, with D possibly matching TRBD2 (6 bases). CDR3 length: 17 amino acids. Germline-derived CDR1 and CDR2 are LGHNA and YSLEER. V lost 1 base to trimming and J lost 2 bases, with 16 bases between them. In nucleotides, the CDR3 is TGCGCCAGCAGCCAAGCCCCTGGGGGGTTTAACACAGATACGCAGTATTTT. This translates into CASSQAPGGFNTDTQYF.

This clonotype has a handful of counts. J is TRBJ2-2 and V is TRBV7-9; D not certain. Germline CDR1 reads SEHNR; CDR2 reads FQNEAQ (reference sequence). The CDR3 totals 13 residues. V was clipped by 1 base and J by 7 bases, with 7 bases between them. The CDR3 spells CASSLVRIGELFF. DNA of the CDR3: TGTGCCAGCAGCTTAGTGAGGATCGGGGAGCTGTTTTTT. Full variable domain (outside the CDR3, taken from reference TRBV7-9 and TRBJ2-2): DTGVSQNPRHKITKRGQNVTFRCDPISEHNRLYWYRQTLGQGPEFLTYFQNEAQLEKSRLLSDRFSAERPKGSFSTLEIQRTEQGDSAMYLCASSLVRIGELFFGEGSRLTVL.

As to this clonotype: Compared with germline, one end of the junction differs, possibly owing to a read error. The chain has TRBV7-2 and TRBJ1-4; D uncertain. Per the germline V gene, CDR1 is SGHTA and CDR2 is FQGNSA. This CDR3 spans 16 amino acids. The CDR3 nucleotides are TGTGCCAGCAGCTCACAATCCGCCAGGACTAGTGAAAAACTGTTTTTT. This encodes CASSSQSARTSEKLFF.

In this sample, this clonotype turned up many times. The chain carries TRBV5-1 and TRBJ1-1; the D is unclear. Germline CDR1 is SGHRS and CDR2 is YFSETQ. The V and J ends lost 0 bases and 0 bases respectively, with 12 bases between them. The CDR3 runs to 16 residues. The CDR3 DNA sequence: TGCGCCAGCAGCTTGGGTGGTGGGCAGCTGAACACTGAAGCTTTCTTT. It encodes CASSLGGGQLNTEAFF.